The sequence of this TCR beta chain was determined in a study of T-cell memory formation after mild COVID-19. Turning to this clonotype: The antigen is undetermined.

Study results and caveats: There were some responding clones in pre-infection memory, which suggested that cross-reactive memory had joined. Shrinking CD4+ clones resided mostly in CM and EM, and CD8+ ones in EMRA. Later expanders leaned CD4+, whereas day 15 to 85 contracting clones were balanced CD4/CD8. There was no confirmation that second-wave clones peaking on day 37 were SARS-CoV-2 specific.

Unmatched junction bases numbered 3, after V lost 7 bases and J lost 0 bases. The CDR3 extends over 13 amino acids. TCRdb called the 5' RACE reads again in MiXCR, with one record for every CDR3 protein. The table includes 210,000 or so distinct CDR3 sequences, around 30% detected once. Sequencing was done on a sample of PBMCs or a T cell subset sorted from them (not recorded which). This TCR was sampled from an adult woman who had mild COVID-19 (a few samples of this study predate the infection). Cell type and time point are not known. The rearrangement uses TRBV12-3 or TRBV12-4 and TRBJ2-7, with 7 bases fitting TRBD1. DNA of the CDR3: TGTGCCAGCACTGGACAGGTCTCCTACGAGCAGTACTTC. Translated, it gives CASTGQVSYEQYF.